This TCR beta chain was observed in a study of graft-versus-host responses after intestinal transplantation (dated by TCRdb to the early 2020s). General notes on the study: The transplants that recipients got were multivisceral, liver-intestinal, or isolated intestinal. Every recipient was given anti-thymocyte globulin induction, followed by roughly 3 years of maintenance tacrolimus and steroids. Bulk TCR-beta CDR3 sequencing was used to track graft-versus-host and host-versus-graft alloreactive T cell clones in the graft, circulation and bone marrow after intestinal transplantation. To identify alloreactive clones, pre-transplant mixed lymphocyte reaction products were sequenced and then compared with unstimulated pre-transplant donor and recipient T cells. A cohort of 24 intestinal transplant recipients, including one retransplant, was enrolled, and a few patients lacking pretransplant specimens were excluded. A peak of at least 4% donor T cells among recipient peripheral blood mononuclear cells was the definition used for donor T cell macrochimerism. Rather than going through the commercial service, samples from a few later patients were sequenced in-house on an Illumina MiSeq and processed with MiXCR.

On this clone itself: Its binding antigen is unknown. Base qualities are not recorded, but no much larger clone differs from it by a single base.

The sample's time point label, decoded: cells obtained before transplantation from donor or recipient. CD3+CD4+ and CD3+CD8+ populations were FACS-sorted from unstimulated pre-transplant donor and recipient cells taken from spleen or lymph nodes. CDR1 LNHNV and CDR2 YYDKDF were looked up in the germline V gene (reference sequence). At the junction V is shortened by 3 bases and J by 4 bases, with 15 bases in between. The CDR3 measures 16 amino acids from cysteine to phenylalanine. Only CDR3 DNA remains: 48 bases, in frame from the first base. The method behind the library was the immunoSEQ multiplex PCR assay. In most patients, genomic DNA was isolated using the Qiagen DNeasy Blood and Tissue Kit and sent frozen to Adaptive Biotechnologies for TCR sequencing. High-throughput TCR-beta CDR3 sequencing of genomic DNA from most patients was performed by Adaptive Biotechnologies. On the study's bioinformatics: TCR sequencing data were retrieved from Adaptive's ImmunoSEQ software for roughly 17 patients, whereas a few other patients were processed with MiXCR and VDJtools. To correct CD4 versus CD8 sorting errors, any sequence found in both subsets at a frequency ratio below 5:1 was removed. CDR3 nucleotide sequences shared between donor and recipient were removed because their origin could not be assigned. To be classed as alloreactive, a clone needed at least 2-fold expansion over unstimulated cells and a minimum CFSE-low frequency of 0.002% (template counts) or 0.001% (read counts). Clones were considered mappable if detected in sequenced pre-transplant spleen, lymph node, or MLR CFSE-low populations of the donor or recipient. Cumulative frequency of alloreactive clones was calculated as a percentage of all sequences weighted by copy number. TCRdb took this table from immuneACCESS and kept in-frame rearrangements with V and J called. Such tables lack part of the clones; where checked against another copy, unresolved V genes explain under half of the gap, and the rest is unexplained. V, J and clone size are taken as reported in that table, and D and trimming were inferred from the DNA itself. Here the sample has more than 70,000 clones; 85% to 90% occur a single time. The ten top clones hold approximately 0.11% of the sample.

Beyond this particular receptor, the publication reports: Peak levels of circulating GvH clones were associated with declines in HvG clones early after transplant. High GvH to HvG T cell clonal ratios were observed in the allografts of patients with donor T cell macrochimerism. GvH clones were detected in recipient bone marrow, and some of these GvH clones were observed earlier in ileal mucosa or blood, consistent with an intestinal mucosal origin. Conclusions were limited by the relatively low number and heterogeneity of intestinal transplant patients.

This sequence was found in a human donor who received an intestinal transplant. Here the sequenced sample was unstimulated CD4+ T cells sorted from spleen or lymph node cells, taken before intestinal transplant. The sequence links TRBV15 to TRBJ2-2; possibly the D gene is TRBD1, per 6 matching bases. The CDR3 corresponds to CATSSLRDKLTGELFF. The DNA is as follows: TGTGCCACCAGCAGCCTCCGGGACAAGCTCACCGGGGAGCTGTTTTTT.